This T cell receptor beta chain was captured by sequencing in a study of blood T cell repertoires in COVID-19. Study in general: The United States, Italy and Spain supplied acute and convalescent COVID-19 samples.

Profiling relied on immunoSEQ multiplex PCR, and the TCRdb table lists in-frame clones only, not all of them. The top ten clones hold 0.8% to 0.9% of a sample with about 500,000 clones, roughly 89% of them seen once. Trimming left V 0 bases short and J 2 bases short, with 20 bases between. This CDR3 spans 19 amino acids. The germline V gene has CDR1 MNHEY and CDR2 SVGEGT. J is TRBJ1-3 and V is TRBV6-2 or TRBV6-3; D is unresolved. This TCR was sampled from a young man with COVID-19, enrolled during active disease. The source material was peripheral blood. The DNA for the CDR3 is TGTGCCAGCAGTTACTCGAATCCCCCGACGGGAGGGCCTGGAAACACCATATATTTT. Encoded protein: CASSYSNPPTGGPGNTIYF.